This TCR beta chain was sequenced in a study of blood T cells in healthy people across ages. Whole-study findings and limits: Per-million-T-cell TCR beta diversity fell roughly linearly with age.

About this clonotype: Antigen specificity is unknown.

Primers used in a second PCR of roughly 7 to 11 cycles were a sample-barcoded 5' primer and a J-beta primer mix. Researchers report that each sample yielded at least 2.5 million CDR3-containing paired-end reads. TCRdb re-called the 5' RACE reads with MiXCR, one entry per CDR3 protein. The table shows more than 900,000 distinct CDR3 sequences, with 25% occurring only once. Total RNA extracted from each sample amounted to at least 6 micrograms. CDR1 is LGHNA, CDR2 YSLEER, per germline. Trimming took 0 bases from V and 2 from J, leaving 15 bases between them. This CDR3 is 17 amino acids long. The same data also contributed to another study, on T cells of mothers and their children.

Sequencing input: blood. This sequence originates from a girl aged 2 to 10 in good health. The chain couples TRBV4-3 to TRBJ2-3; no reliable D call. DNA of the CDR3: TGCGCCAGCAGCCAAGATGCCCTTGAGGACCCCACAGATACGCAGTATTTT. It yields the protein CASSQDALEDPTDTQYF.